This T cell receptor beta chain derives from a study of metastatic and nonmetastatic thyroid tumors. This clone was detected ten times or more. Via MiXCR, TCRdb re-called the PCR reads. There are tens of thousands of clones in the sample; roughly 22% occur only once, and about 12% lies in the top ten. Germline V gives CDR1 MDHEN, CDR2 SYDVKM. The CDR3 totals 13 residues. V lost 10 bases and J lost 7, with 19 bases in between. Each patient came to thyroid surgery without any prior treatment (of any kind). The specimen sequenced was tumor tissue. This sequence originates from a female donor with papillary thyroid cancer or a benign thyroid nodule (not recorded which). Some clones in this sample may be carry-over from other donors' samples. The chain uses TRBV28 and TRBJ1-2; D is undetermined. The CDR3 nucleotides are TGTGCCACCGAAGTAACGGGGTACCGTGGCTACACCTTC. It yields the protein CATEVTGYRGYTF.